The 18 T cell receptor beta chains reported below all come from one sample, sequenced in a study of cytomegalovirus exposure and HLA in healthy donors. In the PCR, 60 Vbeta and 13 Jbeta primers were used. The method was immunoSEQ multiplex PCR; TCRdb's version includes in-frame clones alone and lacks a portion of them. The sample carries 90,000 to 110,000 clones, under 85% recorded once. Sequencing used PBMCs. These TCRs come from a man aged 18 to 29 in good health and CMV-seronegative.

The chain is built from TRBV5-6 and TRBJ2-4, with a possible D match to TRBD1 (6 bases). This CDR3 spans 14 amino acids. V lost 2 bases and J lost 8, with 14 bases in between. Germline V gives CDR1 SGHDT, CDR2 YYEEEE. CDR3 sequence: CASSFPRAGDIQYF. CDR3 bases: TGTGCCAGCAGCTTCCCCAGGGCAGGGGACATTCAGTACTTC.

As for this clone: The sample has other DNA sequences that encode this CDR3 too. V and J are TRBV10-3 and TRBJ1-5; the match to TRBD1 covers 7 bases. This CDR3 has 13 residues. J gave up 4 bases and V 7 bases, and 4 bases lay outside the gene matches. CDR1 and CDR2 (germline): ENHRY, SYGVKD. CDR3 sequence: CAITRDSNQPQHF. The CDR3, as DNA: TGTGCCATCACCCGGGACAGTAATCAGCCCCAGCATTTT.

This chain uses TRBV27 with TRBJ1-2, with TRBD1 matching 7 bases. Germline CDR1 and CDR2: MNHEY and SMNVEV (reference sequence). The CDR3 sequence is 13 residues long. Germline trimming cut 6 bases from V and 6 bases from J; bases unmatched to any gene: 7. CDR3 DNA: TGTGCCAGCAGCTTTGTACAGGGGAATGGCTACACCTTC. Protein product: CASSFVQGNGYTF.

The chain links TRBV19 to TRBJ1-1, with a tentative D call TRBD1 (5 bases). Trimming removed 6 bases from V and 8 bases from J, with 13 bases in between. The CDR3 runs to 12 residues. Germline V gene data show CDR1 as LNHDA and CDR2 as SQIVND (reference sequence). CDR3 sequence (DNA): TGTGCCAGTAGAGCTGGGGGGGGAGAAGCTTTCTTT. Residues: CASRAGGGEAFF.

A few counts support this clone. V gene TRBV7-2 combines with J gene TRBJ2-7; 7 bases map to TRBD1. This CDR3 has 14 residues. Trimming cost V 3 bases and J 0 bases; bases outside gene matches: 2. Looked up from germline, CDR1 is SGHTA and CDR2 is FQGNSA. The CDR3 nucleotides read TGTGCCAGCAGCTTCGGACAGGTCTCCTACGAGCAGTACTTC. Encoded protein: CASSFGQVSYEQYF.

DNA of the CDR3: TGTGCCAGCAGTTACTCTGGGGCAGGCGGCTACGAGCAGTACTTC. This encodes CASSYSGAGGYEQYF. The chain couples TRBV6-5 to TRBJ2-7, with a possible D match to TRBD1 (5 bases). This CDR3 comprises 15 residues. V lost 0 bases to trimming and J lost 3 bases, with 12 bases between them. In germline, CDR1 is MNHEY, CDR2 SVGAGI.

The chain carries TRBV7-8 and TRBJ2-1; 7 bases are a match to TRBD2. The CDR3 is 15 amino acids. Losses at the gene ends were 5 bases for V and 8 bases for J; bases not matched to a gene: 12. Germline CDR1 SGHVS, CDR2 FQNEAQ. The CDR3 region has the DNA TGTGCCAGCAGCCCCCGACTCGGGGGGAGCCATGAGCAGTTCTTC. It translates to CASSPRLGGSHEQFF. The full variable domain, in which reference TRBV7-8 and TRBJ2-1 provide the parts outside the CDR3, is GAGVSQSPRYKVAKRGQDVALRCDPISGHVSLFWYQQALGQGPEFLTYFQNEAQLDKSGLPSDRFFAERPEGSVSTLKIQRTQQEDSAVYLCASSPRLGGSHEQFFGPGTRLTVL.

The genes are TRBV19 and TRBJ2-7; possible D gene TRBD1, 5 bases. Trimming removed 8 bases from V and 0 bases from J, with 11 bases in between. This CDR3 has 13 residues. Per the germline V gene, CDR1 is LNHDA and CDR2 is SQIVND (reference sequence). CDR3 sequence: CASGHVSSYEQYF. The CDR3 region has the DNA TGTGCCAGTGGACATGTGAGCTCCTACGAGCAGTACTTC.

This clone was seen just once. The CDR3 bases are TGTGCCAGCAGCTTGTCAAGCGGACTAGCGGGGCCCCAAGAGACCCAGTACTTC. Protein product: CASSLSSGLAGPQETQYF. The rearrangement joins TRBV7-2 to TRBJ2-5; TRBD2 aligns across 12 bases. V lost 3 bases to trimming and J lost 1 base; unmatched junction nucleotides: 9. The CDR3 loop spans 18 amino acids. Germline-derived CDR1 and CDR2 are SGHTA and FQGNSA.

This clone appeared once. V gene TRBV11-3 combines with J gene TRBJ2-1; TRBD1 might be the D (6 bases). The length of the CDR3 is 16 residues. Germline CDR1 and CDR2: SGHNT and YENEEA. Trimming cost V 3 bases and J 12 bases, with 24 bases left between them. CDR3 protein: CASSFSDVQGGRGQFF. The CDR3 DNA is TGTGCCAGCAGCTTTTCCGACGTACAGGGTGGTAGGGGGCAGTTCTTC.

This chain joins TRBV6-4 and TRBJ1-6; TRBD1 agrees at 8 bases. The CDR3 spans 14 residues. V dropped 4 bases and J dropped 5; count of bases not matched to a gene: 1. Germline V gene data show CDR1 as MRHNA and CDR2 as SNTAGT. In DNA, the CDR3 is TGTGCCAGCAGTGCGGACAGGGATAATTCACCCCTCCACTTT. Translation: CASSADRDNSPLHF.

The chain is built from TRBV11-2 and TRBJ1-1, with 8 bases aligning to TRBD1. The V gene's germline CDR1 is SGHAT and CDR2 FQNNGV. J lost 2 bases, V lost 4 bases, and 3 bases had no gene match. This CDR3 comprises 14 residues. The CDR3 region is CASSSQGANTEAFF. CDR3 DNA: TGTGCCAGCAGCTCCCAGGGGGCCAACACTGAAGCTTTCTTT.

The V gene is TRBV29-1, the J gene TRBJ2-7, with D tentatively TRBD2 (5 bases). Germline V gene lookup returns CDR1 SQVTM and CDR2 ANQGSEA. The V end was cut by 6 bases, the J end by 7 bases, with 19 bases between. CDR3 length equals 13 residues. The CDR3 spells CSVTVVLAREQYF. The CDR3 nucleotides are TGCAGCGTGACCGTCGTCCTAGCCAGGGAGCAGTACTTC.

The chain combines TRBV7-9 with TRBJ1-1; a weak D match, TRBD1 (5 bases). The germline V and J ends were trimmed by 6 bases and 4 bases, with 12 bases remaining between them. This CDR3 is built from 13 residues. The V gene's germline CDR1 is SEHNR and CDR2 FQNEAQ (reference sequence). CDR3 region: CASRRQGGTEAFF. As DNA, the CDR3 is TGTGCCAGCAGAAGGCAGGGAGGCACTGAAGCTTTCTTT.

The chain couples TRBV19 to TRBJ1-1; TRBD1 matches 7 bases. The CDR3 contains 13 residues. Per germline, CDR1 LNHDA and CDR2 SQIVND (reference sequence). Trimming took 5 bases from V and 3 from J; bases not matched to a gene: 3. CDR3 DNA: TGTGCCAGTAGTCCCCAGGGGGACACTGAAGCTTTCTTT. It encodes CASSPQGDTEAFF.

This clone was observed a single time. V gene TRBV5-4 combines with J gene TRBJ2-7; weak D call: TRBD2 (5 bases). V shed 4 bases and J shed 3 bases, with 11 bases lying between them. The CDR3 extends over 13 amino acids. CDR1 SGHNT and CDR2 YYREEE come from the germline V gene (reference sequence). CDR3 sequence (DNA): TGTGCCAGCAGCACGGACGGGATCTACGAGCAGTACTTC. Translating gives CASSTDGIYEQYF.

V gene TRBV6-6 combines with J gene TRBJ1-2; 7 nucleotides agree with TRBD1. The germline V gene encodes CDR1 MNHNY and CDR2 SVGAGI (reference sequence). The V segment lost 2 bases and the J segment 0 bases; nucleotides outside the gene matches: 6. This CDR3 is built from 16 residues. The CDR3, as DNA: TGTGCCAGCAGTTACCCTGGACAGGCCGCTAACTATGGCTACACCTTC. This gives the protein CASSYPGQAANYGYTF.

The chain links TRBV19 to TRBJ2-5; D is possibly TRBD1 (5 bases). This CDR3 contains 15 residues. Between the trimmed V and J ends, which lost 2 bases and 3 bases, there was a span of 13 bases. Germline V CDR1 and CDR2: LNHDA, SQIVND (reference sequence). The CDR3 DNA follows: TGTGCCAGTAGTATAAGACGCACAGGAGAAGAGACCCAGTACTTC. Its protein is CASSIRRTGEETQYF.